What follows are 4 T cell receptor beta chains derived from one specimen sequenced in a study of T cells in Graves' hyperthyroidism and ophthalmopathy. It was RNA transcripts that yielded the amplified TCR beta CDR3 regions. TCR CDR3 underwent first-round RT-PCR with the HTBI primer set. TCRdb analysed the multiplex PCR reads with MiXCR anew, one entry per CDR3 protein. The sample shows around 270,000 distinct CDR3 sequences, roughly a fifth of them seen only once. The specimen was blood. The source of these receptors is a man between 45 and 60 years old with Graves' ophthalmopathy.

This chain links TRBV28 with TRBJ1-3; no definite D call. The V end lost 7 bases, the J end lost 5 bases, and 12 bases lay between the germline ends. CDR1 is MDHEN and CDR2 is SYDVKM in the germline V gene. This CDR3 has 13 amino acids. The CDR3 protein is CASTPLRRNTIYF. The DNA for the CDR3 is TGTGCCAGCACCCCCCTGCGCCGAAACACCATATATTTT.

At least ten counts were recorded for this clonotype. The genes are TRBV3-1 and TRBJ2-7; 8 nucleotides match TRBD1. This CDR3 has 15 amino acids. Germline trimming cut 5 bases from V and 6 bases from J; bases unmatched to any gene: 12. Germline V gives CDR1 LGHDT, CDR2 YNNKEL (reference sequence). CDR3 residues: CASSFTTGAPAEQYF. CDR3 sequence (DNA): TGTGCCAGCAGCTTCACGACAGGGGCCCCCGCCGAGCAGTACTTC.

The chain couples TRBV28 to TRBJ1-5, with D maybe TRBD1 (6 bases). Germline CDR1 and CDR2: MDHEN and SYDVKM. V was cut by 5 bases and J by 7 bases, with 15 bases left in between. The CDR3 consists of 14 residues. The CDR3 sequence is CASSAGGAGQPQHF. In nucleotides, the CDR3 is TGTGCCAGCAGTGCGGGGGGGGCGGGCCAGCCCCAGCATTTT.

The chain is built from TRBV28 and TRBJ2-7, with TRBD1 identical over 9 bases. This CDR3 is 16 amino acids long. V gave up 5 bases and J gave up 5 bases; unmatched junction bases: 13. From germline, CDR1 is MDHEN and CDR2 SYDVKM. DNA for the CDR3: TGTGCCAGCAGTCCGGTTTCGGGACAGGGTAGGAACGAGCAGTACTTC. The encoded protein is CASSPVSGQGRNEQYF.